The rows below give T cell receptor beta chains drawn from one sample of a study of CD8 T cells in Susac syndrome. TCRdb re-analysed the immunoSEQ multiplex PCR reads in MiXCR, keeping a single row per CDR3 protein. The table has about 300,000 distinct CDR3 sequences, 65% to 90% seen once. Specimen: CD8+ T cells from PBMCs. All receptors derive from a human donor with multiple sclerosis. The CDR3 runs from the conserved cysteine through the conserved F or W. Fields, in order: V gene, clone size, J gene, D gene, CDR3 protein, CDR3 DNA. The D gene is left open where the match is weak. Size tells how often a clone was seen (once, few, many) or the class of an expanded clone, and some rows leave it out.

>TRBV4-3|NA|TRBJ2-1|TRBD1
CASSQGQGISSYNEQFF
TGCGCCAGCAGCCAGGGACAGGGAATCAGCTCCTACAATGAGCAGTTCTTC
>TRBV4-3|NA|TRBJ1-4|NA
CASSQLIATNEKLFF
TGCGCCAGCAGCCAACTTATAGCAACTAATGAAAAACTGTTTTTT
>TRBV15|NA|TRBJ2-3|TRBD2
CATSTSGRAVDTQYF
TGTGCCACCAGTACTAGCGGGAGGGCCGTAGATACGCAGTATTTT
>TRBV4-3|NA|TRBJ2-1|NA
CASSQVPNGLNEQFF
TGCGCCAGCAGCCAGGTACCTAACGGACTCAATGAGCAGTTCTTC
>TRBV7-9|NA|TRBJ1-1|NA
CASNSPGMNTEAFF
TGTGCCAGCAACTCCCCAGGGATGAACACTGAAGCTTTCTTT
>TRBV29-1|few|TRBJ2-1|TRBD2
CSVEDLLARSGNINEQFF
TGCAGCGTTGAAGATCTTTTGGCTCGTAGCGGGAACATCAATGAGCAGTTCTTC
>TRBV19|NA|TRBJ2-1|TRBD2
CASSTPPSGRRNEQFF
TGTGCCAGTAGTACGCCGCCTAGCGGGAGGCGTAATGAGCAGTTCTTC
>TRBV12-3/TRBV12-4|few|TRBJ1-2|NA
CASSLGGYTF
TGTGCCAGCAGTTTGGGAGGCTACACCTTC
>TRBV7-9|NA|TRBJ2-3|TRBD2
CASRPISGSGTDTQYF
TGTGCCAGCAGACCCATTAGCGGGAGCGGCACAGATACGCAGTATTTT
>TRBV5-4|few|TRBJ2-7|TRBD1
CASSFGTGNYEQYF
TGTGCCAGCAGCTTCGGGACAGGGAATTACGAGCAGTACTTC
>TRBV7-9|NA|TRBJ2-7|NA
CASSPPGANYEQYF
TGTGCCAGCAGCCCTCCAGGGGCAAACTACGAGCAGTACTTC
>TRBV2|NA|TRBJ1-1|NA
CARRRNPGVEAFF
TGTGCCAGGAGGAGAAATCCGGGGGTTGAAGCTTTCTTT
>TRBV7-9|NA|TRBJ1-1|NA
CASRFTPGGDNTEAFF
TGTGCCAGCAGGTTTACCCCTGGAGGGGATAACACTGAAGCTTTCTTT
>TRBV19|NA|TRBJ2-1|NA
CASSISPAGNEQFF
TGTGCCAGTAGTATTTCCCCCGCCGGCAATGAGCAGTTCTTC
>TRBV14|NA|TRBJ2-5|TRBD2
CASSQEISGTRRETQYF
TGTGCCAGCAGCCAAGAAATTTCGGGGACTAGGAGAGAGACCCAGTACTTC
>TRBV30|NA|TRBJ2-7|NA
CALVGFWDTDEQYF
TGTGCCCTGGTAGGCTTTTGGGATACCGACGAGCAGTACTTC
>TRBV30|NA|TRBJ1-1|NA
CAWSLDRAEAFF
TGTGCCTGGAGCCTCGATCGGGCTGAAGCTTTCTTT
>TRBV28|NA|TRBJ1-1|NA
CASSLQASNTEAFF
TGTGCCAGCAGTCTCCAGGCTTCGAACACTGAAGCTTTCTTT
>TRBV11-2|NA|TRBJ2-1|TRBD2
CASSFGTSGPNEQFF
TGTGCCAGCAGCTTCGGGACTAGCGGGCCCAATGAGCAGTTCTTC
>TRBV20-1|NA|TRBJ1-1|NA
CSARGTLNTEAFF
TGCAGTGCTAGAGGGACCTTGAACACTGAAGCTTTCTTT
>TRBV6-2/TRBV6-3|few|TRBJ2-7|NA
CASSIGRNNEQYF
TGTGCCAGCAGTATCGGGAGAAATAACGAGCAGTACTTC
>TRBV5-4|NA|TRBJ1-2|NA
CASSLGPPGYTF
TGTGCCAGCAGCTTGGGACCCCCGGGCTACACCTTC
>TRBV24-1|once|TRBJ1-1|TRBD1
CATSARTGANTEAFF
TGTGCCACCAGTGCTAGGACAGGGGCGAACACTGAAGCTTTCTTT
>TRBV24-1|NA|TRBJ2-3|TRBD2
CATSLAGGSDTQYF
TGTGCCACCAGTTTAGCGGGAGGCTCAGATACGCAGTATTTT
>TRBV4-3|NA|TRBJ1-2|TRBD1
CASSQEMRQGHGYTF
TGCGCCAGCAGCCAAGAAATGAGACAGGGGCATGGCTACACCTTC
>TRBV27|NA|TRBJ2-3|TRBD2
CASSLSGLAGGRTDTQYF
TGTGCCAGCAGTTTATCGGGACTAGCGGGAGGGAGGACAGATACGCAGTATTTT
>TRBV6-2/TRBV6-3|NA|TRBJ2-6|NA
CASSPGVIVSGANVLTF
TGTGCCAGCAGCCCAGGAGTGATCGTCTCTGGGGCCAACGTCCTGACTTTC
>TRBV27|few|TRBJ2-7|NA
CASSLAGTYEQYF
TGTGCCAGCAGTTTAGCCGGGACCTACGAGCAGTACTTC
>TRBV19|few|TRBJ2-6|NA
CASSRDSLSGANVLTF
TGTGCCAGTAGTAGAGACAGCCTCTCTGGGGCCAACGTCCTGACTTTC
>TRBV20-1|NA|TRBJ2-7|NA
CSARVPSYEQYF
TGCAGTGCTAGAGTCCCCTCCTACGAGCAGTACTTC
>TRBV5-1|NA|TRBJ2-7|TRBD2
CTSSFRSGRTRSYEQYF
TGCACCAGCAGCTTCCGTAGCGGGAGGACCCGTTCCTACGAGCAGTACTTC
>TRBV27|few|TRBJ2-1|TRBD2
CASSLGTSDYNEQFF
TGTGCCAGCAGTTTAGGGACTAGCGATTACAATGAGCAGTTCTTC
>TRBV27|once|TRBJ2-6|NA
CASSSMANVLTF
TGTGCCAGCAGTTCAATGGCCAACGTCCTGACTTTC
>TRBV13|once|TRBJ2-7|NA
CASSLGLGVQIEQYF
TGTGCCAGCAGCTTAGGCCTAGGGGTCCAGATCGAGCAGTACTTC
>TRBV28|few|TRBJ2-5|NA
CASSLTLQETQYF
TGTGCCAGCAGTTTAACCCTCCAAGAGACCCAGTACTTC
>TRBV6-2/TRBV6-3|NA|TRBJ2-7|TRBD2
CASSYVEREGPGNEQYF
TGTGCCAGCAGTTACGTTGAGCGGGAGGGGCCGGGGAACGAGCAGTACTTC